The next 12 T cell receptor beta chains were all read from a single sample in a study of blood T cell repertoires in COVID-19. Measured with immunoSEQ multiplex PCR; TCRdb has only the in-frame clones, and not every one. The sample gives fewer than 500,000 clones, approximately 90% of which show up once; about 0.91% is in the top ten. The specimen sequenced was peripheral blood. The origin of the receptors is a man between 18 and 35 years old with COVID-19, enrolled during active disease.

The chain has TRBV6-6 and TRBJ2-6, with D unresolved. The CDR3 runs 14 residues. Trimming stripped 6 bases from V and 1 base from J, with 7 bases between. Germline V gene data show CDR1 as MNHNY and CDR2 as SVGAGI (reference sequence). The CDR3 sequence is CASSPGSGANVLTF. The CDR3 nucleotides read TGTGCCAGCAGCCCCGGTTCTGGGGCCAACGTCCTGACTTTC.

The V gene is TRBV30, the J gene TRBJ1-5; D is unresolved. Germline-derived CDR1 and CDR2 are GTSNPN and SVGIG (reference sequence). The CDR3 contains 12 residues. Trimming pared 3 bases from V and 8 bases from J, leaving 11 bases between. The CDR3 region has the DNA TGTGCCTGGAGCTTCTCAACAGAGCCCCAGCATTTT. Its protein product is CAWSFSTEPQHF. Combining the CDR3 with reference TRBV30 and TRBJ1-5 gives the whole variable domain SQTIHQWPATLVQPVGSPLSLECTVEGTSNPNLYWYRQAAGRGLQLLFYSVGIGQISSEVPQNLSASRPQDRQFILSSKKLLLSDSGFYLCAWSFSTEPQHFGDGTRLSIL.

This chain uses TRBV24-1 with TRBJ2-7; 10 nucleotides match TRBD1. The CDR3 is made up of 16 amino acids. From germline, CDR1 is KGHDR and CDR2 SFDVKD. The V gene end was trimmed by 5 bases and the J gene end by 4 bases; junction bases not matched to a gene: 10. The CDR3 loop is CATSVQPGQGHYEQYF. The CDR3 DNA follows: TGTGCCACCAGTGTCCAACCGGGACAGGGGCATTACGAGCAGTACTTC.

The V and J genes are TRBV10-3 and TRBJ2-1; no definite D call. The V gene lost 3 bases and the J gene lost 10 bases, with 7 bases spanning the gap. This CDR3 contains 11 residues. The V gene's germline CDR1 is ENHRY and CDR2 SYGVKD. CDR3 bases: TGTGCCATCAGTGATTTTGAGGAGCAGTTCTTC. The encoded protein is CAISDFEEQFF.

A word on this clone: A junction boundary mismatches the germline segment, possibly from a read error. The chain links TRBV7-9 to TRBJ2-7, with D unclear. There are 13 residues in the CDR3. Germline V CDR1 and CDR2: SEHNR, FQNEAQ (reference sequence). The CDR3 DNA sequence: TGTGCCAGCAGCCCCCGTTCCTCCCACGAGCAGTACTTC. Translation gives CASSPRSSHEQYF.

V gene TRBV12-3 or TRBV12-4 combines with J gene TRBJ1-1; D is ambiguous. Trimming shortened V by 7 bases and J by 6 bases, and 15 bases separated the two germline ends. The CDR3 spans 13 residues. The CDR3, as DNA: TGTGCCAGCACTCTTCCGGGTATTGCTGAAGCTTTCTTT. It translates to CASTLPGIAEAFF.

In its sample, this clone was seen a few times. The genes are TRBV6-4 and TRBJ2-3; TRBD2 matches 10 bases. Germline V gene sequence: CDR1 MRHNA, CDR2 SNTAGT. V trimming: 0 bases; J trimming: 2 bases; junction bases outside the gene matches: 2. This CDR3 has 16 amino acids. CDR3 sequence: CASSDSSGGATDTQYF. CDR3 DNA: TGTGCCAGCAGTGACTCGAGCGGGGGGGCCACAGATACGCAGTATTTT.

V usage is TRBV5-6 and J usage is TRBJ1-1; 8 bases agree with TRBD1. The CDR3 totals 13 residues. Germline assignment: CDR1 SGHDT and CDR2 YYEEEE. J was trimmed by 7 bases and V by 2 bases; bases with no gene match: 4. The CDR3 coding sequence is TGTGCCAGCAGCTTTGGGACAGGCGTTGAAGCTTTCTTT. This gives the protein CASSFGTGVEAFF.

This clone was observed a single time. The chain uses TRBV5-1 and TRBJ1-5, with TRBD1 matching 8 bases. Losses at the gene ends were 1 base for V and 4 bases for J; bases not matched to a gene: 4. Germline-derived CDR1 and CDR2 are SGHRS and YFSETQ. The CDR3 contains 15 residues. The CDR3 loop reads CASSLSGTGNQPQHF. The DNA for the CDR3 is TGCGCCAGCAGCTTGTCGGGGACAGGAAATCAGCCCCAGCATTTT.

There are a few counts of this clone. The chain uses TRBV7-9 and TRBJ1-2; 9 bases fit TRBD1. The CDR3 length is 15 residues. Germline values: CDR1 SEHNR, CDR2 FQNEAQ (reference sequence). V shed 5 bases, J shed 6 bases, and the junction held 10 bases outside the gene matches. The CDR3 coding sequence is TGTGCCAGCAGCCCTTGGGACAGGGAGGTGAATGGCTACACCTTC. This encodes CASSPWDREVNGYTF. Using reference TRBV7-9 and TRBJ1-2 for the parts outside the CDR3, the full variable domain is DTGVSQNPRHKITKRGQNVTFRCDPISEHNRLYWYRQTLGQGPEFLTYFQNEAQLEKSRLLSDRFSAERPKGSFSTLEIQRTEQGDSAMYLCASSPWDREVNGYTFGSGTRLTVV.

The rearrangement joins TRBV13 to TRBJ2-5; 7 bases are a match to TRBD1. The CDR3 is made up of 14 amino acids. Germline CDR1 and CDR2: PRHDT and FYEKMQ (reference sequence). V lost 5 bases, J lost 6 bases, and 9 bases stayed unmatched. The CDR3 nucleotides are TGTGCCAGCAGCCTCCGACAGGGTGTAAAGACCCAGTACTTC. Translating gives CASSLRQGVKTQYF.

The chain is built from TRBV5-4 and TRBJ2-2; TRBD2 agrees at 7 bases. Trimming at V came to 4 bases and at J to 2 bases, leaving 5 bases not matched to a gene. The CDR3 is 15 residues long. The V gene's germline CDR1 is SGHNT and CDR2 YYREEE (reference sequence). The CDR3 loop reads CASSPGLDNTGELFF. CDR3 coding DNA: TGTGCCAGCAGCCCCGGACTAGATAACACCGGGGAGCTGTTTTTT.